The 20 T cell receptor beta chains below were found in one sample sequenced in a study of T cell responses to AZD1222 COVID-19 vaccine. Generated by immunoSEQ multiplex PCR, the TCRdb table keeps only in-frame clones and is missing some. Here the sample spans some 180,000 clones, more than 85% being singletons. The material was peripheral blood, obtained 28 days after the second AZD1222 dose. These TCRs come from an adult who received the AZD1222 COVID-19 vaccine.

V gene TRBV3-1 (or the pseudogene TRBV3-2) combines with J gene TRBJ2-7, with D possibly matching TRBD2 (5 bases). The V end lost 1 base, the J end lost 9 bases, and 13 bases lay between the germline ends. Germline V gene lookup returns CDR1 LGHDT and CDR2 YNNKEL (reference sequence). The CDR3 runs 13 residues. This chain's CDR3 is CASSQGLQGLQYF. The CDR3 DNA sequence: TGTGCCAGCAGCCAAGGGTTACAAGGACTGCAGTACTTC.

This chain uses TRBV9 with TRBJ1-3; the D is unclear. CDR3 size: 13 residues. The germline gives CDR1 SGDLS, CDR2 YYNGEE. V was cut by 0 bases and J by 9 bases, with 10 bases left in between. CDR3 loop: CASSVDPGRTIYF. DNA for the CDR3: TGTGCCAGCAGCGTAGACCCAGGCCGCACCATATATTTT.

This sequence joins TRBV6-5 and TRBJ1-6; the match to TRBD1 covers 10 bases. Germline loops: CDR1 MNHEY, CDR2 SVGAGI. The CDR3 is 16 amino acids. V dropped 4 bases and J dropped 9; count of bases not matched to a gene: 9. Written as DNA, the CDR3 is TGTGCCAGCAGTTCGGGACAGGGGCCCTGGGGTTCACCCCTCCACTTT. Its protein is CASSSGQGPWGSPLHF.

The chain couples TRBV5-1 to TRBJ1-4; 8 bases line up with TRBD1. The V gene's germline CDR1 is SGHRS and CDR2 YFSETQ. The CDR3 extends over 15 amino acids. V was pared by 3 bases and J by 8 bases, with 9 bases of the junction left unmatched. The DNA for the CDR3 is TGCGCCAGCAGCTACTCGACAGGGGAGGGCGAAAAACTGTTTTTT. Its translation is CASSYSTGEGEKLFF.

The V and J genes are TRBV19 and TRBJ2-7, with 7 bases lining up with TRBD2. Trimming took 1 base from V and 3 from J; bases not matched to a gene: 3. Germline CDR1 and CDR2: LNHDA and SQIVND (reference sequence). The CDR3 consists of 14 residues. In nucleotides, the CDR3 is TGTGCCAGTAGTATAGCGGGGGGACTCTACGAGCAGTACTTC. This codes for CASSIAGGLYEQYF.

The V call is TRBV5-1, the J call TRBJ1-3; TRBD1 matches at 9 bases. This CDR3 contains 17 residues. CDR1 and CDR2 (germline): SGHRS, YFSETQ. J gave up 2 bases and V 0 bases, and 6 bases lay outside the gene matches. The CDR3 here is CASSLATGGSAGNTIYF. Here the CDR3 DNA reads TGCGCCAGCAGCTTGGCGACAGGGGGTAGCGCTGGAAACACCATATATTTT.

This chain uses TRBV2 with TRBJ2-5; D is perhaps TRBD2 (6 bases). V was cut by 6 bases and J by 5 bases, with 28 bases left in between. The CDR3 spans 18 residues. The germline V gene encodes CDR1 SNHLY and CDR2 FYNNEI. CDR3 protein: CASRLGLANLLGGETQYF. In nucleotides, the CDR3 is TGTGCCAGCAGGCTGGGGCTAGCGAATCTACTTGGGGGTGAGACCCAGTACTTC.

The genes are TRBV18 and TRBJ1-5; D is perhaps TRBD1 (6 bases). This CDR3 is 14 amino acids long. The V gene's germline CDR1 is KGHSH and CDR2 LQKENI. The ends were cut back, 4 bases at V and 5 bases at J, with 12 bases in the middle. CDR3 amino acids: CASSQNREHQPQHF. In DNA form, the CDR3 reads TGTGCCAGCTCACAAAACAGGGAGCATCAGCCCCAGCATTTT.

V is TRBV12-5 and J is TRBJ2-7, with D possibly matching TRBD2 (5 bases). Germline CDR1 is LGHNT and CDR2 is FRNRAP. The CDR3 runs to 13 residues. Trimming removed 2 bases from V and 2 bases from J, with 7 bases in between. The CDR3 loop is CASGLSGAYEQYF. As DNA, the CDR3 is TGTGCTAGTGGTTTGTCCGGGGCCTACGAGCAGTACTTC.

J is TRBJ1-4 and V is TRBV18; 7 bases line up with TRBD1. Germline CDR1 KGHSH, CDR2 LQKENI. The CDR3 has 16 residues. V gave up 3 bases and J gave up 0 bases; unmatched junction bases: 4. The CDR3 is CASSPLGQATNEKLFF. Here the CDR3 DNA reads TGTGCCAGCTCACCGCTTGGACAGGCAACTAATGAAAAACTGTTTTTT.

The V gene is TRBV4-1, the J gene TRBJ2-3, with 7 bases identical to TRBD2. Unmatched junction bases numbered 10, after V lost 1 base and J lost 6 bases. Germline values: CDR1 MGHRA, CDR2 YSYEKL. CDR3 length: 16 amino acids. Written as DNA, the CDR3 is TGCGCCAGCAGCCAAGTGGGGACTACGATACCGGATACGCAGTATTTT. This gives the protein CASSQVGTTIPDTQYF.

The sample holds one count of this clone. V usage is TRBV6-2 or TRBV6-3 and J usage is TRBJ2-7; 11 bases agree with TRBD1. The V and J ends lost 6 bases and 0 bases, in that order; junction bases with no gene match: 7. The CDR3 loop spans 16 amino acids. Looked up from germline, CDR1 is MNHEY and CDR2 is SVGEGT. The CDR3 sequence is CASSQDRGRSSYEQYF. In DNA form, the CDR3 reads TGTGCCAGCAGCCAGGACAGGGGGCGTAGCTCCTACGAGCAGTACTTC.

The V gene is TRBV7-9, the J gene TRBJ2-7; D is uncertain. The CDR3 runs 12 residues. Germline values: CDR1 SEHNR, CDR2 FQNEAQ (reference sequence). The V gene lost 6 bases and the J gene lost 3 bases, with 9 bases spanning the gap. This CDR3 is CASSLSNYEQYF. The CDR3 nucleotides read TGTGCCAGCAGTCTGTCCAACTACGAGCAGTACTTC.

A word on this clone: Other DNA sequences in the sample encode the same CDR3. J is TRBJ1-2 and V is TRBV7-3, with D tentatively TRBD1 (5 bases). The CDR3 is 13 residues long. Trimming took 5 bases from V and 2 from J, leaving 9 bases between them. CDR1 and CDR2 from the germline V gene are SGHTA and FQGTGA. CDR3 region: CASSPGQNYGYTF. DNA for the CDR3: TGTGCCAGCAGCCCCGGACAAAACTATGGCTACACCTTC.

The chain links TRBV5-1 to TRBJ1-2, with unresolved D. This CDR3 contains 13 residues. Trimming shortened V by 4 bases and J by 4 bases, and 11 bases separated the two germline ends. Germline lookup yields CDR1 SGHRS and CDR2 YFSETQ. For the CDR3, the DNA is TGCGCCAGCAGCGCGACGGCCTCCTATGGCTACACCTTC. It translates to CASSATASYGYTF.

V gene TRBV5-1 combines with J gene TRBJ1-1; the D is unclear. In germline, CDR1 is SGHRS, CDR2 YFSETQ. Trimming left V 1 base short and J 0 bases short, with 4 bases between. The CDR3 consists of 13 residues. CDR3 DNA: TGCGCCAGCAGCTTGTTTATGAACACTGAAGCTTTCTTT. This translates into CASSLFMNTEAFF.

The chain recombines TRBV10-3 with TRBJ2-1, with a tentative D call TRBD2 (6 bases). Per germline, CDR1 ENHRY and CDR2 SYGVKD. The CDR3 length is 14 residues. With 3 bases removed from V and 5 bases from J, the gap between germline ends came to 11 bases. CDR3: CAISDGAGNNEQFF. The CDR3 DNA sequence: TGTGCCATCAGTGACGGGGCGGGAAACAATGAGCAGTTCTTC.

This chain connects TRBV19 to TRBJ2-5, with 11 bases lining up with TRBD2. This CDR3 is built from 16 residues. V lost 6 bases, J lost 2 bases, and 8 bases stayed unmatched. Looked up from germline, CDR1 is LNHDA and CDR2 is SQIVND (reference sequence). The CDR3 region has the DNA TGTGCCAGTAGCCGACTAGCGGGGAGCTCTCAAGAGACCCAGTACTTC. Residues: CASSRLAGSSQETQYF.

The V gene is TRBV6-5, the J gene TRBJ2-7, with 8 nucleotides matching TRBD1. Germline V gene sequence: CDR1 MNHEY, CDR2 SVGAGI. Unmatched junction bases numbered 9, after V lost 11 bases and J lost 3 bases. This CDR3 region has 13 residues. CDR3 sequence (DNA): TGTGCCGGCCGGGACAGGCAGAACTACGAGCAGTACTTC. This sequence encodes CAGRDRQNYEQYF.

This chain joins TRBV7-9 and TRBJ2-3; 7 positions match TRBD1. Germline CDR1 reads SEHNR; CDR2 reads FQNEAQ (reference sequence). The trim removed 7 bases at V and 3 bases at J, leaving 7 bases unmatched. The CDR3 has 14 amino acids. CDR3 sequence (DNA): TGTGCCAGCACCCCAGGGGGAACAACAGATACGCAGTATTTT. Protein sequence: CASTPGGTTDTQYF.